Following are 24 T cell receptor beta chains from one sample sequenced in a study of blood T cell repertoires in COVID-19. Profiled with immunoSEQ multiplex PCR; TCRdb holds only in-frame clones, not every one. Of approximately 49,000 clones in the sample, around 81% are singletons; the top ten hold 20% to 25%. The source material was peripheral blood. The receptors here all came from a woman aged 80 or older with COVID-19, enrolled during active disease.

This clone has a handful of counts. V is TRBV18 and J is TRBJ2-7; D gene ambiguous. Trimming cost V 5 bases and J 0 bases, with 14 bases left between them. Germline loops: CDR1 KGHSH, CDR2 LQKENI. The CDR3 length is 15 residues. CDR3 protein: CASSTSSGTSYEQYF. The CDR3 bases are TGTGCCAGCTCAACCTCCTCAGGAACCTCCTACGAGCAGTACTTC.

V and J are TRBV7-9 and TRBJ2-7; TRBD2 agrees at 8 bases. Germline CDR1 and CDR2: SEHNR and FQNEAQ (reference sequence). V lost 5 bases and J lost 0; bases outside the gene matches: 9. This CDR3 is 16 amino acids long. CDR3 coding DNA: TGTGCCAGCAGCCCCCCAACTAGCGGCAACTCCTACGAGCAGTACTTC. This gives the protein CASSPPTSGNSYEQYF.

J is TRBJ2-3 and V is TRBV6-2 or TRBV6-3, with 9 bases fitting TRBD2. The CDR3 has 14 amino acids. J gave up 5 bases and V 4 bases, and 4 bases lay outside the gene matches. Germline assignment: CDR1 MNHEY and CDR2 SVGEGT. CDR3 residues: CASSFSGSIDTQYF. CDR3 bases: TGTGCCAGCAGTTTTAGCGGGAGTATAGATACGCAGTATTTT.

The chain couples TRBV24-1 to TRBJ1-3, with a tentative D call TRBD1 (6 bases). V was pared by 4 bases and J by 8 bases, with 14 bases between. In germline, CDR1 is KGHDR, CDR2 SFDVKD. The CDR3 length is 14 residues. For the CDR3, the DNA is TGTGCCACCAGTGACCCGGGACATGGGGACACCATATATTTT. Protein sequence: CATSDPGHGDTIYF.

The CDR3 loop reads CASSQGGGWNTEAFF. CDR3 sequence (DNA): TGTGCCAGCAGCCAAGGGGGAGGGTGGAACACTGAAGCTTTCTTT. The chain links TRBV14 to TRBJ1-1; D is ambiguous. CDR1 is SGHDN, CDR2 FVKESK, per germline. The CDR3 covers 15 residues. Between the trimmed V and J ends, which lost 1 base and 1 base, there was a span of 10 bases.

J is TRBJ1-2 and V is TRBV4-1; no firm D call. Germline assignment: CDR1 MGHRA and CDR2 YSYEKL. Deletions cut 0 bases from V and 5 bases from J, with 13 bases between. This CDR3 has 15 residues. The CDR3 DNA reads TGCGCCAGCAGCCAAGAATCAGCGAACTCGTATGGCTACACCTTC. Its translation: CASSQESANSYGYTF.

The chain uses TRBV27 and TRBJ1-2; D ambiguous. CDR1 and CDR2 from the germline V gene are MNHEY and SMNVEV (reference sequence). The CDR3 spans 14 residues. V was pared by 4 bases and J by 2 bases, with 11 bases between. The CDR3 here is CASSSIPLNYGYTF. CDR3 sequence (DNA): TGTGCCAGCAGTTCGATTCCCCTAAACTATGGCTACACCTTC.

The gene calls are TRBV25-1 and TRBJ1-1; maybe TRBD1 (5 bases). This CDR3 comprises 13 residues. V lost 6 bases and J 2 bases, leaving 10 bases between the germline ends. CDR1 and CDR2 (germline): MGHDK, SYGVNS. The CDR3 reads CASSRQLNTEAFF. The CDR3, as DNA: TGTGCCAGCAGCCGACAGCTCAACACTGAAGCTTTCTTT.

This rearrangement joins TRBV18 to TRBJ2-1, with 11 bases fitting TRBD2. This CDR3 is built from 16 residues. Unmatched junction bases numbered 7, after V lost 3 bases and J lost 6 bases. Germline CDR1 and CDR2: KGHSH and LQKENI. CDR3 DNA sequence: TGTGCCAGCTCACCCAATCTAGCGGGAGGATTCAATGAGCAGTTCTTC. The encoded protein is CASSPNLAGGFNEQFF.

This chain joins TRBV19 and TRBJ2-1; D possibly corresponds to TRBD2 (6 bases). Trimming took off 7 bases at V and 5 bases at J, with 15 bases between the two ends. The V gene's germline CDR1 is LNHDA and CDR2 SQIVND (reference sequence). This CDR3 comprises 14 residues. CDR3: CASNPPGVNNEQFF. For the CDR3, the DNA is TGTGCCAGTAATCCCCCGGGAGTGAACAATGAGCAGTTCTTC.

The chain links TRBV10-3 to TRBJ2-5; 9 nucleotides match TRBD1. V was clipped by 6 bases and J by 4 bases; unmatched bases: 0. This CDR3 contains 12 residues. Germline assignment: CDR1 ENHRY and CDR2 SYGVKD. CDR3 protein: CAIRDRGETQYF. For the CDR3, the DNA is TGTGCCATCAGGGACAGGGGAGAGACCCAGTACTTC.

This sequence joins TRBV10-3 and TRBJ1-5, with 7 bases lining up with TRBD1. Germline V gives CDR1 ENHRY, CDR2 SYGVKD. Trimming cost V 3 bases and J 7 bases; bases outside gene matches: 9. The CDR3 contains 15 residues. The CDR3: CAISERDSRRQPQHF. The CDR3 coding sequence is TGTGCCATCAGTGAACGGGACAGCCGGAGACAGCCCCAGCATTTT.

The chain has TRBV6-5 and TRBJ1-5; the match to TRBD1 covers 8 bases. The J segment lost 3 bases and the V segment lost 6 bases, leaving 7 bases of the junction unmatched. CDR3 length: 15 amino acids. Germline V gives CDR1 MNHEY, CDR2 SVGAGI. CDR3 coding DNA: TGTGCCAGCAGACGACAGGGGTTGGACAATCAGCCCCAGCATTTT. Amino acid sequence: CASRRQGLDNQPQHF.

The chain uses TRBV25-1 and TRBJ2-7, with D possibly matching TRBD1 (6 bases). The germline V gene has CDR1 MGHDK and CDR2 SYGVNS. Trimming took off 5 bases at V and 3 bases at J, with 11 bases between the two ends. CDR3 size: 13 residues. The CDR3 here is CASSYRDNYEQYF. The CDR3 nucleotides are TGTGCCAGCAGTTACCGGGACAACTACGAGCAGTACTTC.

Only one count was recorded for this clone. The CDR3 region has the DNA TGTGCCAGCAGCCCGGGGTCAACGCAGTATTTT. As protein: CASSPGSTQYF. The genes are TRBV4-2 and TRBJ2-3; maybe TRBD2 (5 bases). V gave up 4 bases and J gave up 9 bases, with 8 bases separating them. The CDR3 has 11 residues. From germline, CDR1 is LGHNA and CDR2 YNFKEQ.

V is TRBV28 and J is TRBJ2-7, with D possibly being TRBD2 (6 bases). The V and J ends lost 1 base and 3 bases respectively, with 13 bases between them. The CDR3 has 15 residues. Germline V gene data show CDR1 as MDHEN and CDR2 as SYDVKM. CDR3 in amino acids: CASSLLRLDFYEQYF. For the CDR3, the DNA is TGTGCCAGCAGTTTATTGAGACTAGATTTCTACGAGCAGTACTTC.

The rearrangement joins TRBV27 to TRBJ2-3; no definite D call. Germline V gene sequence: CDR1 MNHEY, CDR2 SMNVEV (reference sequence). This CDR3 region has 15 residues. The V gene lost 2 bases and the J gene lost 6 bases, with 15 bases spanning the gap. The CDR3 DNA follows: TGTGCCAGCAGTTTAGGCTGGCTAGACTGGGATACGCAGTATTTT. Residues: CASSLGWLDWDTQYF.

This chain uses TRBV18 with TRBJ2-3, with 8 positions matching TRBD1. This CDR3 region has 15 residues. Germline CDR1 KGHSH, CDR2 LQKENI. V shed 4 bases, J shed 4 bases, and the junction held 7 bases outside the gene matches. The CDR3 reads CASSRQGTGSDTQYF. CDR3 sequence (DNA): TGTGCCAGCTCACGGCAGGGGACAGGTTCAGATACGCAGTATTTT.

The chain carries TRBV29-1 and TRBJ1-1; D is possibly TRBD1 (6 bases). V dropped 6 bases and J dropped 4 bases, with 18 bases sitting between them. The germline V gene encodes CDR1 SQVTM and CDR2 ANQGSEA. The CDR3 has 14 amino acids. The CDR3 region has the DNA TGCAGCGTAAACCAGGCAACAGGGATCACTGAAGCTTTCTTT. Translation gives CSVNQATGITEAFF.

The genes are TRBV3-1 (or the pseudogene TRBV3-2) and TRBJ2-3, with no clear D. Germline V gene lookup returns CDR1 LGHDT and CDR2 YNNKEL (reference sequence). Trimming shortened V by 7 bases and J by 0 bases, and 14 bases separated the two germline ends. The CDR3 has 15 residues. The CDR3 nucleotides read TGTGCCAGCACCCCTAGGTACTCTAGCACAGATACGCAGTATTTT. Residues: CASTPRYSSTDTQYF.

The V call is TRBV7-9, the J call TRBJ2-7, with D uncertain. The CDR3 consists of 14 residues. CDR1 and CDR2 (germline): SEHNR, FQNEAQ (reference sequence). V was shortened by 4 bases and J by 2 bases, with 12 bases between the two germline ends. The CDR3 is CASSSLTTTYEQYF. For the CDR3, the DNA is TGTGCCAGCAGCTCTTTGACAACAACCTACGAGCAGTACTTC.

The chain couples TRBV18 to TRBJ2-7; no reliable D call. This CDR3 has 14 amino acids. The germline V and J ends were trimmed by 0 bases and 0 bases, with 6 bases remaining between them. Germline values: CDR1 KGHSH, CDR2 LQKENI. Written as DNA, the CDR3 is TGTGCCAGCTCACCACCCACACCCTCCTACGAGCAGTACTTC. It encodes CASSPPTPSYEQYF.

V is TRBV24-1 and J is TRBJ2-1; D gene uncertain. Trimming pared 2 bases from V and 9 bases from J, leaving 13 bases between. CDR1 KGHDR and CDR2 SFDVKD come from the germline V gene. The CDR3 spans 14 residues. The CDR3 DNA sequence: TGTGCCACCAGTGATTCGAACTCCATACTTGAGCAGTTCTTC. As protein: CATSDSNSILEQFF.

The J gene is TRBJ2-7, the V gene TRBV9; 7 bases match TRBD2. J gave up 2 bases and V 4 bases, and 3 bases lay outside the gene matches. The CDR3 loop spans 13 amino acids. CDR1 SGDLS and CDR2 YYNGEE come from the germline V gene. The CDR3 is CASSRSGAYEQYF. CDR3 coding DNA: TGTGCCAGCAGCCGGAGCGGGGCCTACGAGCAGTACTTC.